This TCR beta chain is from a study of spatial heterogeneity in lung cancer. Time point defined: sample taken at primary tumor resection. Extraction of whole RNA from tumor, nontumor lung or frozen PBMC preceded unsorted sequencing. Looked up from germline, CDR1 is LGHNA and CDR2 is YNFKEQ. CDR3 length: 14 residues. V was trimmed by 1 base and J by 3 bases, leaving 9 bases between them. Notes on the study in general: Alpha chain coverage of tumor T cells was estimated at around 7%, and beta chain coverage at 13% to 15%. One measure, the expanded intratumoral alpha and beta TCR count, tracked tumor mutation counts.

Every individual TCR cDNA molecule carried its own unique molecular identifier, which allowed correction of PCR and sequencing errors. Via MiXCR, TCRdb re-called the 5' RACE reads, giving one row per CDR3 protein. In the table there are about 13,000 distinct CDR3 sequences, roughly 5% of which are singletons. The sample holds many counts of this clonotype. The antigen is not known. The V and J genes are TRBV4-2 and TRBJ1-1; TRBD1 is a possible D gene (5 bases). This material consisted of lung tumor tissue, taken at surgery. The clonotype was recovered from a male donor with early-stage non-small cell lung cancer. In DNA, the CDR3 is TGTGCCAGCAGCCAAGCAGGGAAAGACACTGAAGCTTTCTTT. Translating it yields CASSQAGKDTEAFF.